This T cell receptor beta chain was identified during a study of shared clonotypes between healthy human individuals. Study observations and caveats: At large depth, rarefaction still showed sorted-subset sequencing to be incomplete. Only a few donors were included, so the genetic and exposure-history diversity represented was limited. For naive CD4 cells, 4.5% to 6.5% of clonotypes were shared across a handful of donors.

Cells designated naive CD8 were CD45RO-negative and were positively selected for CCR7, with terminally differentiated effector memory CD45RA+ cells excluded. The data were produced by immunoSEQ multiplex PCR, yet TCRdb's version contains in-frame clones alone and is incomplete. The data hold around 1,900,000 clones, with 93% observed a single time. Concerning this clone: Its antigen is unidentified. Other nucleotide sequences in the sample specify the same CDR3.

The CDR3 runs to 15 residues. Germline CDR1 and CDR2: SEHNR and FQNEAQ (reference sequence). V was pared by 5 bases and J by 1 base, with 6 bases of the junction left unmatched. The sequencing input was naive CD8+ T cells from PBMCs. The chain uses TRBV7-9 and TRBJ1-1; 8 nucleotides agree with TRBD1. The receptor's source is a man between 18 and 29 years old in good health. Some clones in this sample may be carry-over from other donors' samples. CDR3 loop: CASSTRQGRNTEAFF. The CDR3 DNA reads as TGTGCCAGCAGCACGCGACAGGGGAGGAACACTGAAGCTTTCTTT.